This entry lists 9 T cell receptor beta chains sequenced from one sample in a study of T-cell reconstitution after alpha-beta-depleted transplantation in children. The library targeted TCRbeta and was prepared with unique molecular identifiers. TCRdb analysed the PCR reads with MiXCR anew, one entry per CDR3 protein. The repertoire holds 250,000 to 300,000 distinct CDR3 sequences, over 8% seen once, with about 9.5% in the top ten. Sequencing was performed on PBMCs from the stem cell graft donor, taken from the stem cell graft. Every receptor here comes from a human donor who donated a stem cell graft to a child with SCID.

This clonotype has a handful of counts. The V gene is TRBV20-1, the J gene TRBJ2-5; D is unresolved. V gave up 5 bases and J gave up 4 bases, with 5 bases separating them. There are 10 residues in the CDR3. Germline V lookup: CDR1 DFQATT, CDR2 SNEGSKA (reference sequence). Written as DNA, the CDR3 is TGCAGTGCTGTTAGAGAGACCCAGTACTTC. Amino acid sequence: CSAVRETQYF.

In this sample, this clonotype turned up many times. The chain recombines TRBV5-1 with TRBJ2-5, with 11 bases fitting TRBD1. CDR1 SGHRS and CDR2 YFSETQ come from the germline V gene. The CDR3 consists of 17 residues. V gave up 4 bases and J gave up 3 bases; unmatched junction bases: 11. The CDR3, as DNA: TGCGCCAGCAGCCCGGACAGGGGGCCGACTAGCGAAGAGACCCAGTACTTC. The encoded protein is CASSPDRGPTSEETQYF. The complete variable domain, with remaining parts taken from reference TRBV5-1 and TRBJ2-5, reads KAGVTQTPRYLIKTRGQQVTLSCSPISGHRSVSWYQQTPGQGLQFLFEYFSETQRNKGNFPGRFSGRQFSNSRSEMNVSTLELGDSALYLCASSPDRGPTSEETQYFGPGTRLLVL.

This clonotype was counted a few times. The V and J genes are TRBV27 and TRBJ2-7, with 7 bases fitting TRBD2. Germline V CDR1 and CDR2: MNHEY, SMNVEV (reference sequence). Germline trimming cut 8 bases from V and 4 bases from J; bases unmatched to any gene: 11. This CDR3 comprises 14 residues. This chain's CDR3 is CASSDPGGRYEQYF. The CDR3 DNA follows: TGTGCCAGCTCCGATCCGGGGGGTCGGTACGAGCAGTACTTC.

The V call is TRBV6-2 or TRBV6-3, the J call TRBJ2-3, with 8 bases lining up with TRBD2. Losses at the gene ends were 0 bases for V and 4 bases for J; bases not matched to a gene: 6. Germline V lookup: CDR1 MNHEY, CDR2 SVGEGT. There are 16 residues in the CDR3. CDR3 sequence (DNA): TGTGCCAGCAGTTACTCTAACGGGGGGGCCGCAGATACGCAGTATTTT. Translated: CASSYSNGGAADTQYF.

This clonotype was seen a handful of times. This sequence joins TRBV7-7 and TRBJ2-3, with D possibly matching TRBD2 (7 bases). The germline gives CDR1 SSHAT, CDR2 FNYEAQ (reference sequence). The CDR3 sequence is 14 residues long. The V gene lost 6 bases and the J gene lost 5 bases, with 15 bases spanning the gap. CDR3 DNA sequence: TGTGCCAGCAGTATCGGGGGGCGTGTAGATACGCAGTATTTT. Protein: CASSIGGRVDTQYF.

In its sample, this clonotype was seen many times. This sequence joins TRBV6-1 and TRBJ2-7, with D possibly matching TRBD1 (6 bases). The length of the CDR3 is 14 residues. Germline CDR1 MNHNS, CDR2 SASEGT. Trimming stripped 6 bases from V and 7 bases from J, with 19 bases between. CDR3 bases: TGTGCCAGCAGGCCTGGACAGAAGGTATTGGAGCAGTACTTC. It is translated as CASRPGQKVLEQYF.

A few counts support this clonotype. The V call is TRBV9, the J call TRBJ2-6, with TRBD2 identical over 7 bases. The CDR3 totals 18 residues. With V trimmed by 0 bases and J by 4 bases, 10 bases remained unmatched. CDR1 is SGDLS and CDR2 is YYNGEE in the germline V gene. The CDR3 is CASSVEGGVGPGANVLTF. CDR3 nucleotide sequence: TGTGCCAGCAGCGTAGAGGGAGGGGTTGGCCCGGGGGCCAACGTCCTGACTTTC.

V and J are TRBV12-3 or TRBV12-4 and TRBJ2-7; a weak D match, TRBD1 (5 bases). V was pared by 3 bases and J by 5 bases, with 8 bases between. The CDR3 length is 12 residues. Written as DNA, the CDR3 is TGTGCCAGCAGTTTGCGACAGAACGAGCAGTACTTC. Translated, it gives CASSLRQNEQYF.

The CDR3 DNA is TGCGCCAGCAGCTGGGACCAATCCTACGAGCAGTACTTC. As protein: CASSWDQSYEQYF. V usage is TRBV5-1 and J usage is TRBJ2-7, with D perhaps assigned TRBD1 or TRBD2 (5 bases each). The V gene's germline CDR1 is SGHRS and CDR2 YFSETQ. Deletions cut 3 bases from V and 1 base from J, with 8 bases between. The length of the CDR3 is 13 residues.